The count of the clone carrying this T cell receptor beta chain is one. Method: immunoSEQ multiplex PCR; TCRdb's copy keeps in-frame clones and lacks some. This sample has about 68,000 clones; under 95% occur once, and the top ten carry roughly 2.8%. This sample stems from a study of T cells after somatic rescue of genetic block. Source material: peripheral blood mononuclear cells (PBMCs). The source of this sequence is a man aged 40-55 years.

This chain's CDR3 is CASSLYGPHYEQYF. In DNA, the CDR3 is TGTGCCAGCAGCTTATACGGACCTCACTACGAGCAGTACTTC. The chain has TRBV11-3 and TRBJ2-7; D call uncertain. Trimming cost V 2 bases and J 3 bases, with 11 bases left between them. The CDR3 consists of 14 residues. The V gene's germline CDR1 is SGHNT and CDR2 YENEEA.